This entry is about one T cell receptor beta chain. The source of the sample is a study of control samples from healthy donors and cancer patients. This table comes from immunoSEQ multiplex PCR, and its TCRdb copy is limited to in-frame clones, with some not included. This sample's table has approximately 190,000 clones. This clonotype was sampled from a woman in her twenties or thirties in good health. The sample consisted of blood.

This CDR3 is CASTAIRGNTIYF. The CDR3 nucleotides are TGTGCCAGCACGGCTATTAGGGGAAACACCATATATTTT. J is TRBJ1-3 and V is TRBV6-5; D ambiguous. The CDR3 covers 13 residues. Germline values: CDR1 MNHEY, CDR2 SVGAGI. Trimming removed 7 bases at V and 4 bases at J, with 11 bases between.